A selection of T cell receptor beta chains follows, all from one sample in a study of T cells in Graves' hyperthyroidism and ophthalmopathy. TCRdb re-called the multiplex PCR reads through MiXCR, storing one row per CDR3 protein. The data contain around 420,000 distinct CDR3 sequences, roughly an eighth of them seen just once; the ten biggest clones take up approximately 5.3%. The sequenced sample was blood. These TCRs come from a woman aged 18-29 years with Graves' hyperthyroidism. Both conserved end residues are part of each CDR3. Each record gives: CDR3 DNA, CDR3 protein, J gene, clone size, CDR3 length, D gene, V gene. D genes are given only for firm matches. A row's size may be missing; if present it is once, few, many or a size class.

CDR3 DNA: TGTGCCAGCAGCCTACGACAGGGAGTCTCCTACGAGCAGTACTTC; CDR3 protein: CASSLRQGVSYEQYF; J gene: TRBJ2-7; clone size: many; CDR3 length: 15; D gene: TRBD1; V gene: TRBV11-3
CDR3 DNA: TGTGCCAGCAGCCGGACTAGCGGGATTGACAATGAGCAGTTCTTC; CDR3 protein: CASSRTSGIDNEQFF; J gene: TRBJ2-1; clone size: many; CDR3 length: 15; D gene: TRBD2; V gene: TRBV12-3/TRBV12-4
CDR3 DNA: TGTGCCAGCAGCTTACAGGGGCACTCCTACAATGAGCAGTTCTTC; CDR3 protein: CASSLQGHSYNEQFF; J gene: TRBJ2-1; clone size: many; CDR3 length: 15; D gene: -; V gene: TRBV7-8
CDR3 DNA: TGTGCCAGCAGTTACAGGGACGTATCTAGCACAGATACGCAGTATTTT; CDR3 protein: CASSYRDVSSTDTQYF; J gene: TRBJ2-3; clone size: -; CDR3 length: 16; D gene: -; V gene: TRBV6-5
CDR3 DNA: TGTGCCAGCAGTTTTGTCGCTAGCGGGATTAGTGAGCAGTTCTTC; CDR3 protein: CASSFVASGISEQFF; J gene: TRBJ2-1; clone size: -; CDR3 length: 15; D gene: TRBD2; V gene: TRBV6-1
CDR3 DNA: TGTGCCACCAGTGAACGGGACGGATCTGGAAACACCATATATTTT; CDR3 protein: CATSERDGSGNTIYF; J gene: TRBJ1-3; clone size: few; CDR3 length: 15; D gene: -; V gene: TRBV24-1
CDR3 DNA: TGTGTCACCAGCAGTGGGACAGGGGGAACTGATACGCAGTATTTT; CDR3 protein: CVTSSGTGGTDTQYF; J gene: TRBJ2-3; clone size: few; CDR3 length: 15; D gene: TRBD1; V gene: TRBV15
CDR3 DNA: TGTGCCAGTAGTATAGACACGCTAGCTGGGAAGCAGTTCTTC; CDR3 protein: CASSIDTLAGKQFF; J gene: TRBJ2-1; clone size: -; CDR3 length: 14; D gene: -; V gene: TRBV19
CDR3 DNA: TGCAGTGCTAGTAGGATTGCTGGGGGGCGGGGGGAGACCCAGTACTTC; CDR3 protein: CSASRIAGGRGETQYF; J gene: TRBJ2-5; clone size: many; CDR3 length: 16; D gene: -; V gene: TRBV20-1
CDR3 DNA: TGCGCCAGCAGCTTGGATGGGGAGAACACTGAAGCTTTCTTT; CDR3 protein: CASSLDGENTEAFF; J gene: TRBJ1-1; clone size: many; CDR3 length: 14; D gene: -; V gene: TRBV5-1
CDR3 DNA: TGTGCCAGCCGAGCGGGGACATCTCAAGAGACCCAGTACTTC; CDR3 protein: CASRAGTSQETQYF; J gene: TRBJ2-5; clone size: many; CDR3 length: 14; D gene: -; V gene: TRBV12-3/TRBV12-4
CDR3 DNA: TGTGCCAGCAGCATTCAGGGGGCATCAGATACGCAGTATTTT; CDR3 protein: CASSIQGASDTQYF; J gene: TRBJ2-3; clone size: few; CDR3 length: 14; D gene: TRBD1; V gene: TRBV7-9
CDR3 DNA: TGTGCCAGCAGTGCCTCCCCCTCCCTCCAAGAGACCCAGTACTTC; CDR3 protein: CASSASPSLQETQYF; J gene: TRBJ2-5; clone size: many; CDR3 length: 15; D gene: -; V gene: TRBV6-1
CDR3 DNA: TGTGCCAGCAGTGATCGGCGGGGCCCCTACAATGAGCAGTTCTTC; CDR3 protein: CASSDRRGPYNEQFF; J gene: TRBJ2-1; clone size: few; CDR3 length: 15; D gene: -; V gene: TRBV6-1
CDR3 DNA: TGTGCCAGCTCATCGAAGGGGGGGAACACTGAAGCTTTCTTT; CDR3 protein: CASSSKGGNTEAFF; J gene: TRBJ1-1; clone size: -; CDR3 length: 14; D gene: -; V gene: TRBV18
CDR3 DNA: TGTGCCAGCAGTGAAGCTGGAGGTGAGCAGTTCTTC; CDR3 protein: CASSEAGGEQFF; J gene: TRBJ2-1; clone size: many; CDR3 length: 12; D gene: -; V gene: TRBV2
CDR3 DNA: TGTGCCAGTAGTAGGGGGACTAGCGGGAGCCATACCGTGTACGAGCAGTACTTC; CDR3 protein: CASSRGTSGSHTVYEQYF; J gene: TRBJ2-7; clone size: many; CDR3 length: 18; D gene: TRBD2; V gene: TRBV19
CDR3 DNA: TGTGCCAGCAGCTTCGGGAGGGGCGCCCTTGAAGCTTTCTTT; CDR3 protein: CASSFGRGALEAFF; J gene: TRBJ1-1; clone size: -; CDR3 length: 14; D gene: -; V gene: TRBV7-9
CDR3 DNA: TGCAGTGCTAGAGCCACGCTCGGACGATACAATGAGCAGTTCTTC; CDR3 protein: CSARATLGRYNEQFF; J gene: TRBJ2-1; clone size: many; CDR3 length: 15; D gene: -; V gene: TRBV20-1
CDR3 DNA: TGTGCCAGCAGTTTACACCAGGGTATCAATGAGCAGTTCTTC; CDR3 protein: CASSLHQGINEQFF; J gene: TRBJ2-1; clone size: many; CDR3 length: 14; D gene: -; V gene: TRBV12-3/TRBV12-4
CDR3 DNA: TGTGCCAGCAGAGATCATGGGGGACGCTCATCTATGAACACTGAAGCTTTCTTT; CDR3 protein: CASRDHGGRSSMNTEAFF; J gene: TRBJ1-1; clone size: -; CDR3 length: 18; D gene: -; V gene: TRBV4-2
CDR3 DNA: TGTGCCTGGAGCGTTTGGGACAGGGGACTGCAAGAGACCCAGCACTTC; CDR3 protein: CAWSVWDRGLQETQHF; J gene: TRBJ2-5; clone size: few; CDR3 length: 16; D gene: TRBD1; V gene: TRBV30
CDR3 DNA: TGTGCCGGCACCAGAAGGGATACGCAGTATTTT; CDR3 protein: CAGTRRDTQYF; J gene: TRBJ2-3; clone size: few; CDR3 length: 11; D gene: -; V gene: TRBV28
CDR3 DNA: TGTGCCAGCAGTTTAAAGGTGGCGGGAGGAATCACAGATACGCAGTATTTT; CDR3 protein: CASSLKVAGGITDTQYF; J gene: TRBJ2-3; clone size: many; CDR3 length: 17; D gene: TRBD2; V gene: TRBV12-3/TRBV12-4
CDR3 DNA: TGTGCCAGTAGTATATATGGCGGGAGGGCCAGTAATGAGCAGTTCTTC; CDR3 protein: CASSIYGGRASNEQFF; J gene: TRBJ2-1; clone size: many; CDR3 length: 16; D gene: TRBD2; V gene: TRBV19
CDR3 DNA: TGTGCCTGCGTTCCTCCGGTACCAAGGGACTATGGCTACACCTTC; CDR3 protein: CACVPPVPRDYGYTF; J gene: TRBJ1-2; clone size: -; CDR3 length: 15; D gene: -; V gene: TRBV28
CDR3 DNA: TGTGCCAGCAGCCAAGAACGCTACGGACTAGCGGACCCCAAAAACATTCAGTACTTC; CDR3 protein: CASSQERYGLADPKNIQYF; J gene: TRBJ2-4; clone size: -; CDR3 length: 19; D gene: TRBD2; V gene: TRBV14